This TCR beta chain appears in the sequencing data of a study of blood T cell repertoires in COVID-19. At the level of the study: Some COVID-19 samples were acute and others convalescent; all came from the United States, Italy and Spain.

Per the authors' pipeline: Estimation of nucleated cell counts was performed using reference gene primer amplification. Repertoires were generated with immunoSEQ multiplex PCR, while TCRdb's copy carries only in-frame clones and drops some. V and J calls plus clone size are reproduced from that table; the DNA served to infer D and trimming. Of over 130,000 clones listed, over 65% are singletons. Germline V gene lookup returns CDR1 SGHTS and CDR2 YDEGEE. The CDR3 runs to 12 residues. Trimming removed 4 bases from V and 5 bases from J, with 9 bases in between. This chain joins TRBV5-8 and TRBJ1-2; D gene ambiguous. The sample taken for sequencing was peripheral blood. The receptor was derived from a middle-aged man with acute or convalescent COVID-19. CDR3 DNA: TGTGCCAGCAGCCTACGATCATATGGCTACACCTTC. Protein: CASSLRSYGYTF.